The 22 T cell receptor beta chains below all came from one sample that was sequenced in a study of blood T cell repertoires in COVID-19. Profiled with immunoSEQ multiplex PCR; TCRdb holds only in-frame clones, not every one. The table lists 350,000 to 450,000 clones, around 83% of them singletons. The sequenced material came from PBMCs or T cells enriched from blood (not recorded which). The receptor set was obtained from a woman in her forties or fifties who had recovered from COVID-19.

The V gene is TRBV5-8, the J gene TRBJ2-1; 12 bases match TRBD2. The CDR3 loop spans 16 amino acids. The V gene's germline CDR1 is SGHTS and CDR2 YDEGEE. The ends lost 4 bases at V and 7 bases at J; junction bases unmatched: 9. The CDR3 region has the DNA TGTGCCAGCAGCCTAATACTAGCGGGAGGTAGTAATGAGCAGTTCTTC. It encodes CASSLILAGGSNEQFF.

V and J are TRBV3-1 (or the pseudogene TRBV3-2) and TRBJ1-2, with 7 bases identical to TRBD1. Germline CDR1 is LGHDT and CDR2 is YNNKEL (reference sequence). CDR3 length equals 15 residues. The V segment lost 4 bases and the J segment 3 bases; nucleotides outside the gene matches: 8. CDR3 coding DNA: TGTGCCAGCAGCCCCCAGTCCGGGACAGACTATGGCTACACCTTC. This encodes CASSPQSGTDYGYTF.

The V and J genes are TRBV6-1 and TRBJ2-7, with TRBD2 matching 7 bases. The CDR3 runs to 18 residues. The V segment lost 3 bases and the J segment 4 bases; nucleotides outside the gene matches: 18. Looked up from germline, CDR1 is MNHNS and CDR2 is SASEGT. The CDR3 loop is CASSEIISGPGGLYEQYF. CDR3 nucleotide sequence: TGTGCCAGCAGTGAGATAATCTCGGGGCCGGGGGGACTGTACGAGCAGTACTTC.

This clone appeared a single time. The chain uses TRBV18 and TRBJ2-7, with 9 bases identical to TRBD1. V was pared by 3 bases and J by 2 bases, with 8 bases of the junction left unmatched. CDR3 size: 16 residues. Germline V gives CDR1 KGHSH, CDR2 LQKENI. CDR3 sequence: CASSPLTGTGTYEQYF. For the CDR3, the DNA is TGTGCCAGCTCACCGCTTACCGGGACAGGGACCTACGAGCAGTACTTC.

V and J are TRBV30 and TRBJ1-3; 7 bases line up with TRBD1. The CDR3 has 22 amino acids. With V trimmed by 1 base and J by 0 bases, 24 bases remained unmatched. The germline gives CDR1 GTSNPN, CDR2 SVGIG (reference sequence). The CDR3 nucleotides are TGTGCCTGGAGTGGGGGGAACAGGGGTACTCAACAACAATCTTACTCTGGAAACACCATATATTTT. Amino acid sequence: CAWSGGNRGTQQQSYSGNTIYF.

V and J are TRBV7-9 and TRBJ2-7; TRBD2 agrees at 9 bases. The CDR3 covers 15 residues. The germline V gene has CDR1 SEHNR and CDR2 FQNEAQ (reference sequence). After removal of 5 bases from V and 2 bases from J, the junction contained 7 bases not matched to a gene. The CDR3 is CASSPRLADTYEQYF. The CDR3 DNA sequence: TGTGCCAGCAGCCCCCGACTAGCGGATACCTACGAGCAGTACTTC. The whole variable domain, filled in from reference TRBV7-9 and TRBJ2-7, reads DTGVSQNPRHKITKRGQNVTFRCDPISEHNRLYWYRQTLGQGPEFLTYFQNEAQLEKSRLLSDRFSAERPKGSFSTLEIQRTEQGDSAMYLCASSPRLADTYEQYFGPGTRLTVT.

The rearrangement uses TRBV19 and TRBJ2-2; 14 positions agree with TRBD2. CDR1 is LNHDA and CDR2 is SQIVND in the germline V gene (reference sequence). Trimming at V came to 7 bases and at J to 5 bases, leaving 9 bases not matched to a gene. This CDR3 contains 17 residues. CDR3 region: CASTTGTSGSSTGELFF. The CDR3 DNA is TGTGCCAGTACCACAGGGACTAGCGGGAGTTCAACCGGGGAGCTGTTTTTT.

The CDR3 DNA is TGTGCCAGTAGTATCCGACAGGGAGCCGCTGGGACCCAGTACTTC. This encodes CASSIRQGAAGTQYF. The chain carries TRBV19 and TRBJ2-5, with 7 bases matching TRBD1. Looked up from germline, CDR1 is LNHDA and CDR2 is SQIVND (reference sequence). This CDR3 is built from 15 residues. V lost 3 bases and J lost 7; bases outside the gene matches: 11.

The gene calls are TRBV10-3 and TRBJ1-2; TRBD1 agrees at 9 bases. The CDR3 has 13 amino acids. Germline loops: CDR1 ENHRY, CDR2 SYGVKD. The V segment lost 7 bases and the J segment 2 bases; nucleotides outside the gene matches: 2. CDR3 nucleotides: TGTGCCATCACCGGGACAGGGAACTATGGCTACACCTTC. Its protein product is CAITGTGNYGYTF.

This clone was detected once. As DNA, the CDR3 is TGTGCCAGCAGCGTAGCTCGGGAGGGAGCCTCGCATGGCTACACCTTC. Protein product: CASSVAREGASHGYTF. This sequence joins TRBV9 and TRBJ1-2; D is undetermined. This CDR3 comprises 16 residues. Trimming cost V 0 bases and J 6 bases, with 18 bases left between them. Germline values: CDR1 SGDLS, CDR2 YYNGEE.

V gene TRBV4-3 combines with J gene TRBJ1-3; no reliable D call. The CDR3 loop spans 14 amino acids. V lost 0 bases and J 5 bases, leaving 8 bases between the germline ends. Germline V lookup: CDR1 LGHNA, CDR2 YSLEER. DNA of the CDR3: TGCGCCAGCAGCCAAGATCTTCTCCGAAACACCATATATTTT. Its protein product is CASSQDLLRNTIYF.

The chain couples TRBV14 to TRBJ2-7, with TRBD1 as a possible D gene (6 bases). Looked up from germline, CDR1 is SGHDN and CDR2 is FVKESK. Between the trimmed V and J ends, which lost 1 base and 3 bases, there was a span of 10 bases. The CDR3 is 14 amino acids. The CDR3 protein is CASSQVRGHYEQYF. In DNA form, the CDR3 reads TGTGCCAGCAGCCAAGTGAGGGGACACTACGAGCAGTACTTC.

For this clone: Other DNA sequences in the sample encode the same CDR3. This chain connects TRBV11-2 to TRBJ1-1; D is ambiguous. Trimming shortened V by 1 base and J by 2 bases, and 5 bases separated the two germline ends. CDR3 length: 13 residues. The germline CDR1 and CDR2 sequences are SGHAT and FQNNGV. The CDR3 DNA reads as TGTGCCAGCAGCTTAGGTCAAAACACTGAAGCTTTCTTT. Protein: CASSLGQNTEAFF.

The genes are TRBV9 and TRBJ2-1; 11 nucleotides line up with TRBD1. Unmatched junction bases numbered 12, after V lost 4 bases and J lost 9 bases. Germline CDR1 SGDLS, CDR2 YYNGEE. The CDR3 has 16 residues. This CDR3 reads CASSSRGQGVIGEQFF. The CDR3 DNA reads as TGTGCCAGCAGCTCCCGGGGACAGGGGGTAATAGGTGAGCAGTTCTTC.

This chain links TRBV9 with TRBJ1-3, with D possibly being TRBD1 (6 bases). V gave up 3 bases and J gave up 2 bases, with 15 bases separating them. The CDR3 loop spans 16 amino acids. The V gene's germline CDR1 is SGDLS and CDR2 YYNGEE. The CDR3: CASSERTGITGNTIYF. The CDR3 DNA follows: TGTGCCAGCAGCGAGAGAACAGGGATAACTGGAAACACCATATATTTT. The variable domain in full, completed from reference TRBV9 and TRBJ1-3, reads DSGVTQTPKHLITATGQRVTLRCSPRSGDLSVYWYQQSLDQGLQFLIQYYNGEERAKGNILERFSAQQFPDLHSELNLSSLELGDSALYFCASSERTGITGNTIYFGEGSWLTVV.

The chain couples TRBV11-2 to TRBJ2-1, with D unclear. CDR1 SGHAT and CDR2 FQNNGV come from the germline V gene. Trimming stripped 3 bases from V and 5 bases from J, with 5 bases between. The CDR3 loop spans 12 amino acids. This chain's CDR3 is CASSFGHNEQFF. The CDR3 region has the DNA TGTGCCAGCAGCTTCGGTCACAATGAGCAGTTCTTC.

The gene calls are TRBV19 and TRBJ2-7, with D maybe TRBD1 (5 bases). The CDR3 has 14 amino acids. Germline V gene lookup returns CDR1 LNHDA and CDR2 SQIVND (reference sequence). Deletions cut 1 base from V and 1 base from J, with 8 bases between. The CDR3, as DNA: TGTGCCAGTAGTATAGTGCAGGGATCCTACGAGCAGTACTTC. This codes for CASSIVQGSYEQYF.

The gene calls are TRBV5-4 and TRBJ1-2; D call uncertain. Germline-derived CDR1 and CDR2 are SGHNT and YYREEE (reference sequence). The CDR3 extends over 12 amino acids. Trimming took 0 bases from V and 12 from J, leaving 12 bases between them. The CDR3 bases are TGTGCCAGCAGCTTGGGGGAGATACACCACACCTTC. It encodes CASSLGEIHHTF.

This chain connects TRBV7-2 to TRBJ1-2, with TRBD1 identical over 8 bases. This CDR3 comprises 15 residues. Germline lookup yields CDR1 SGHTA and CDR2 FQGNSA. Losses at the gene ends were 1 base for V and 3 bases for J; bases not matched to a gene: 4. CDR3 DNA: TGTGCCAGCAGCTTAGGGACAGGGTTTGACTATGGCTACACCTTC. Protein: CASSLGTGFDYGYTF.

The chain links TRBV3-1 (or the pseudogene TRBV3-2) to TRBJ1-2; no definite D call. Trimming left V 0 bases short and J 8 bases short, with 16 bases between. From germline, CDR1 is LGHDT and CDR2 YNNKEL (reference sequence). The CDR3 is 15 amino acids. CDR3 amino acids: CASSQDRGSGVGYTF. In DNA form, the CDR3 reads TGTGCCAGCAGCCAAGATCGGGGTTCGGGTGTCGGCTACACCTTC.

The V gene is TRBV6-5, the J gene TRBJ2-5, with D perhaps matching TRBD2 (5 bases). Germline lookup yields CDR1 MNHEY and CDR2 SVGAGI. V lost 0 bases and J lost 7, with 15 bases in between. This CDR3 comprises 15 residues. Here the CDR3 reads CASSYSRLPGGTQYF. DNA of the CDR3: TGTGCCAGCAGTTACTCGAGGCTACCTGGAGGGACCCAGTACTTC.

The genes are TRBV5-4 and TRBJ1-3; D unresolved. This CDR3 has 15 amino acids. The germline V gene has CDR1 SGHNT and CDR2 YYREEE (reference sequence). With 1 base removed from V and 0 bases from J, the gap between germline ends came to 8 bases. DNA of the CDR3: TGTGCCAGCAGCTTGTCCGGGAACTCTGGAAACACCATATATTTT. It encodes CASSLSGNSGNTIYF.